The 8 T cell receptor beta chains listed next were all sequenced from one sample in a study of cytomegalovirus exposure and HLA in healthy donors. A multiplex PCR was run with 60 Vbeta primers and 13 Jbeta primers. Generated by immunoSEQ multiplex PCR, the TCRdb table keeps only in-frame clones and is missing some. Of about 200,000 clones listed, roughly 83% are singletons. The sample was PBMCs. The receptors were gathered from a male donor in good health and CMV-seropositive.

The gene calls are TRBV19 and TRBJ2-7; D might be TRBD1 (8 bases). Germline V gene data show CDR1 as LNHDA and CDR2 as SQIVND (reference sequence). The length of the CDR3 is 17 residues. V was pared by 4 bases and J by 7 bases, with 26 bases between. The CDR3 region has the DNA TGTGCCAGTAGTACCTTCAACAGGGGGGGATCCGTGTGGGAGCAGTACTTC. As protein: CASSTFNRGGSVWEQYF.

In its sample, this clone was seen once. The chain employs TRBV30 and TRBJ2-2; perhaps TRBD1 as D (6 bases). The CDR3 extends over 14 amino acids. The V end was cut by 2 bases, the J end by 7 bases, with 14 bases between. Germline CDR1 reads GTSNPN; CDR2 reads SVGIG (reference sequence). The CDR3 spells CAWSPPGQHGELFF. As DNA, the CDR3 is TGTGCCTGGAGTCCTCCCGGACAGCACGGGGAGCTGTTTTTT.

The chain links TRBV7-2 to TRBJ1-5; D is unclear. Germline V gene sequence: CDR1 SGHTA, CDR2 FQGNSA. V shed 5 bases and J shed 6 bases, with 14 bases lying between them. The CDR3 runs 14 residues. The CDR3, as DNA: TGTGCCAGCAGCCAGTTAAGGAGTAGTCAGCCCCAGCATTTT. Residues: CASSQLRSSQPQHF.

A remark on this clone: Its ends do not fully match the called genes, so a read error is possible. V and J are TRBV7-9 and TRBJ2-2, with 9 bases matching TRBD1. Germline CDR1 is SEHNR and CDR2 is FQNEAQ (reference sequence). This CDR3 is 16 amino acids long. CDR3 region: CSSSSGTGRKTGELFF. The CDR3 nucleotides are TGTTCCAGCAGCTCCGGGACAGGGCGAAAGACCGGGGAGCTGTTTTTT.

This clone was seen only a few times. This chain connects TRBV4-3 to TRBJ2-5; tentatively, D is TRBD2 (6 bases). Germline V gene data show CDR1 as LGHNA and CDR2 as YSLEER. The CDR3 length is 17 residues. The V end was cut by 0 bases, the J end by 3 bases, with 17 bases between. The chain's CDR3 is CASSQDGLGRGKETQYF. The CDR3 DNA is TGCGCCAGCAGCCAAGATGGCCTAGGGCGGGGCAAAGAGACCCAGTACTTC.

The chain is built from TRBV5-4 and TRBJ1-4, with D possibly being TRBD1 (5 bases). From germline, CDR1 is SGHNT and CDR2 YYREEE (reference sequence). CDR3 length equals 14 residues. V was trimmed by 6 bases and J by 2 bases, leaving 11 bases between them. The CDR3 here is CASNPGGTNEKLFF. DNA for the CDR3: TGTGCCAGCAACCCCGGGGGTACTAATGAAAAACTGTTTTTT.

This clone was detected only a few times. The V gene is TRBV10-3, the J gene TRBJ2-7; D unresolved. Per the germline V gene, CDR1 is ENHRY and CDR2 is SYGVKD. This CDR3 is built from 12 residues. V was trimmed by 0 bases and J by 6 bases, leaving 6 bases between them. DNA for the CDR3: TGTGCCATCAGTGAGTCGAAGCGCGAGCAGTACTTC. As protein: CAISESKREQYF.

This rearrangement joins TRBV27 to TRBJ1-5; 7 bases agree with TRBD1. Unmatched junction bases numbered 11, after V lost 4 bases and J lost 5 bases. Per the germline V gene, CDR1 is MNHEY and CDR2 is SMNVEV (reference sequence). The CDR3 is 16 amino acids. This CDR3 reads CASSSASGQKYQPQHF. CDR3 DNA sequence: TGTGCCAGCAGTTCCGCCTCGGGACAGAAATATCAGCCCCAGCATTTT.